This TCR beta chain was sequenced in a study of CD8+ T cells in alopecia areata. Sample treatment: oral pan-JAK inhibitor, 5-10 mg twice daily. PBMCs, the starting material, were the source of sorted CD4+ and CD8+ T cells. A single count supports this clone. As yet, its antigen is unknown. Study-wide points: Affected scalp, especially in alopecia totalis/universalis, had a higher clonality than normal scalp did. Shared TCR sequences were less clear between patients than in mice, possibly partly from HLA diversity.

The CDR3 is made up of 15 amino acids. V gave up 5 bases and J gave up 6 bases, with 21 bases separating them. The V gene's germline CDR1 is SGHNT and CDR2 YYREEE (reference sequence). After isolation, RNA underwent reverse transcription to generate cDNA as the sequencing template. Only in-frame clones appear in the TCRdb table, and some are missing; sequencing was by immunoSEQ multiplex PCR. This sample carries around 210,000 clones, 55% to 70% of them seen once, and the ten largest clones take around 4.3%. The sequencing here drew on CD4+ T cells sorted from blood, taken at week 4, from a patient treated with tofacitinib. The rearrangement links TRBV5-4 to TRBJ2-7, with unresolved D. The sequence was collected from a human donor with alopecia areata. DNA of the CDR3: TGTGCCAGCAGACCGGGTAGTTCACAGCCTTTCGAGCAGTACTTC. It specifies CASRPGSSQPFEQYF.